The rows below give T cell receptor beta chains drawn from one sample of a study of siplizumab effects on memory and regulatory T cells. Profiling relied on immunoSEQ multiplex PCR, and the TCRdb table lists in-frame clones only, not all of them. The table shows roughly 75,000 clones, with roughly 93% occurring only once. Sequencing was performed on CD8+ T cells sorted from blood. The receptors stem from a human donor in good health. The CDR3 runs from the conserved cysteine through the conserved F or W. A D gene is named only where the DNA matches it firmly. Size is omitted from some rows. Given values are once, few, many or a class for expanded clones.

d_call	clone_size	v_call	j_call	cdr3_aa	cdr3_nt
TRBD1	NA	TRBV19	TRBJ1-1	CASRGTGGSTEAFF	TGTGCCAGTAGAGGGACAGGGGGGAGCACTGAAGCTTTCTTT
NA	NA	TRBV2	TRBJ2-3	CASSEWLSTDTQYF	TGTGCCAGCAGTGAATGGTTAAGCACAGATACGCAGTATTTT
NA	NA	TRBV14	TRBJ1-6	CASSQGGPNSPLHF	TGTGCCAGCAGCCAAGGGGGTCCTAATTCACCCCTCCACTTT
NA	NA	TRBV11-2	TRBJ1-2	CASSLGQGNYGYTF	TGTGCCAGCAGCTTGGGCCAGGGTAACTATGGCTACACCTTC
NA	NA	TRBV27	TRBJ2-7	CASSPHNAGEQYF	TGTGCCAGCAGTCCCCATAACGCAGGAGAGCAGTACTTC
TRBD1	NA	TRBV4-1	TRBJ1-2	CASSQDDRGGGYGYTF	TGCGCCAGCAGCCAGGACGACAGGGGTGGGGGCTATGGCTACACCTTC
TRBD2	NA	TRBV4-1	TRBJ2-1	CASSQDSGGDNEQFF	TGCGCCAGCAGCCAAGATAGCGGGGGGGACAATGAGCAGTTCTTC
NA	NA	TRBV18	TRBJ1-2	CASSPSDSQYGYTF	TGTGCCAGCTCACCGTCCGACAGCCAGTATGGCTACACCTTC
NA	NA	TRBV6-5	TRBJ1-2	CASSDSAYGYTF	TGTGCCAGCAGTGATAGCGCTTATGGCTACACCTTC
TRBD1	once	TRBV2	TRBJ1-1	CASTPTGANTEAFF	TGTGCCAGCACCCCGACAGGGGCGAACACTGAAGCTTTCTTT
TRBD2	NA	TRBV9	TRBJ2-2	CASSVGGGATGELFF	TGTGCCAGCAGCGTTGGCGGGGGGGCCACCGGGGAGCTGTTTTTT
NA	NA	TRBV4-2	TRBJ1-5	CASSQEGEQPQHF	TGTGCCAGCAGCCAAGAGGGGGAGCAGCCCCAGCATTTT
TRBD1	many	TRBV6-4	TRBJ2-7	CASSETGTGGAGEQYF	TGTGCCAGCAGTGAAACCGGGACAGGGGGCGCGGGGGAGCAGTACTTC
NA	once	TRBV7-6	TRBJ2-1	CASRYGGSDNEQFF	TGTGCCAGCCGCTACGGGGGCTCCGACAATGAGCAGTTCTTC
TRBD1	NA	TRBV7-9	TRBJ2-2	CASSLALDRENTGELFF	TGTGCCAGCAGCTTAGCTCTTGACAGGGAGAACACCGGGGAGCTGTTTTTT
NA	NA	TRBV9	TRBJ1-2	CASSPPTEIYGYTF	TGTGCCAGCAGCCCTCCGACAGAGATCTATGGCTACACCTTC
NA	NA	TRBV23-1	TRBJ2-7	CAMQVDRSYEQYF	TGCGCCATGCAAGTCGACAGAAGCTACGAGCAGTACTTC
TRBD2	NA	TRBV7-6	TRBJ2-3	CASSPSGSTDTQYF	TGTGCCAGCAGCCCTAGCGGGAGCACAGATACGCAGTATTTT
NA	NA	TRBV27	TRBJ1-2	CASRAGEGYGYTF	TGTGCCAGCAGGGCAGGGGAGGGCTATGGCTACACCTTC
TRBD2	NA	TRBV6-5	TRBJ2-1	CASSYTTSINEQFF	TGTGCCAGCAGTTACACGACTAGCATCAATGAGCAGTTCTTC
TRBD2	NA	TRBV2	TRBJ2-2	CASSPGLATNTGELFF	TGTGCCAGCAGTCCGGGACTAGCGACTAACACCGGGGAGCTGTTTTTT
NA	NA	TRBV9	TRBJ1-1	CASSDGESITEAFF	TGTGCCAGCAGCGACGGTGAATCGATTACTGAAGCTTTCTTT
TRBD2	NA	TRBV9	TRBJ2-5	CASSGRGVETQYF	TGTGCCAGCAGCGGCCGGGGGGTGGAGACCCAGTACTTC
NA	NA	TRBV5-4	TRBJ1-1	CASSSHMTGLDSAAFF	TGTGCCAGCAGCTCTCACATGACAGGCCTGGACTCGGCGGCTTTCTTT
TRBD2	NA	TRBV9	TRBJ2-3	CASSVGTGTTTDTQYF	TGTGCCAGCAGCGTAGGGACCGGGACTACCACAGATACGCAGTATTTT
NA	NA	TRBV28	TRBJ2-7	CASSLSGVYEQYF	TGTGCCAGCAGTCTATCAGGGGTCTACGAGCAGTACTTC
NA	NA	TRBV5-1	TRBJ1-1	CASSSDGGNTEAFF	TGCGCCAGCAGCTCCGACGGCGGGAACACTGAAGCTTTCTTT
NA	NA	TRBV5-6	TRBJ2-7	CASSIGAAEQYF	TGTGCCAGCAGTATTGGCGCGGCCGAGCAGTACTTC
NA	NA	TRBV27	TRBJ2-7	CASSRDGPYEQYF	TGTGCCAGCAGTCGGGACGGACCCTACGAGCAGTACTTC